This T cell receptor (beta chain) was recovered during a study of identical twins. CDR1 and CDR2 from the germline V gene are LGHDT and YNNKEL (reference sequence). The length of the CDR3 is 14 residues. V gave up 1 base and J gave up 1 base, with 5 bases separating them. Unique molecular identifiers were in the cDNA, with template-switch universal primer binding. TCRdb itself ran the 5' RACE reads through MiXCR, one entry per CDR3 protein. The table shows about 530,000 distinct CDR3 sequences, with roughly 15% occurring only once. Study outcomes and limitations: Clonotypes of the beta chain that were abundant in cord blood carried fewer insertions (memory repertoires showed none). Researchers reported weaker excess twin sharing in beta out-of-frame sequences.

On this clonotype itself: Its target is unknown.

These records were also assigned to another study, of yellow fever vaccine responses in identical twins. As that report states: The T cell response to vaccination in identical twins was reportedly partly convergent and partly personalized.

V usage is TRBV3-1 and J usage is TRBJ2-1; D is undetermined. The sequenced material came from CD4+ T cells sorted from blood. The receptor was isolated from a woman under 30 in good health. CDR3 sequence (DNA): TGTGCCAGCAGCCAAGGTCCGTCCTACAATGAGCAGTTCTTC. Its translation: CASSQGPSYNEQFF.